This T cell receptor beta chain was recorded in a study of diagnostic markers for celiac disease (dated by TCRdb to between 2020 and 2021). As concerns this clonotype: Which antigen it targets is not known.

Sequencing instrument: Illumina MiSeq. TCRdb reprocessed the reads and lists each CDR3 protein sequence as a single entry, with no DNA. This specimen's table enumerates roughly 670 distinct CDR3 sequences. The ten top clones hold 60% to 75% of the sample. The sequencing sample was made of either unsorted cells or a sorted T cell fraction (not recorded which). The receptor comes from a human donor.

This receptor carries the CDR3 CSARRTSGSYNEQFF. In this chain, TRBV20-1 is recombined with TRBJ2-1; TCRdb picks TRBD2, but there is no DNA to check that call. The germline V gene (reference sequence) gives CDR1 as DFQATT and CDR2 as SNEGSKA. From cysteine to phenylalanine, the CDR3 is 15 amino acids long. No DNA appears here.